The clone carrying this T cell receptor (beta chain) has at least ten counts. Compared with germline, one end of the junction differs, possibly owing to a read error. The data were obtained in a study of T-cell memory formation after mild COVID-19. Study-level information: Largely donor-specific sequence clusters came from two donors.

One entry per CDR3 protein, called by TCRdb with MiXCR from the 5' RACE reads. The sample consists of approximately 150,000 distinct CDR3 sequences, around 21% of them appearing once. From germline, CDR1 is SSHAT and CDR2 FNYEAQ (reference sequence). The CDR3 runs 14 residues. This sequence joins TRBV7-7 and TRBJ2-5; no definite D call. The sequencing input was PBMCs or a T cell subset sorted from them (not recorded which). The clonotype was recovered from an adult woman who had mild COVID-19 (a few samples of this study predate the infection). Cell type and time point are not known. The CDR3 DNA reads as TGTGCTAGCAGCTTAGATATTACCACGGAGACCCAGTACTTC. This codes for CASSLDITTETQYF.